This T cell receptor (beta chain) was sequenced for a study of blood T cells in healthy people across ages (dated by TCRdb to 2014 to 2015). Looking at the study overall: In model experiments, template switching captured about one uniquely barcoded TCR beta cDNA molecule for every two T cells. Four age groups were formed from the donors: young (average about 16 years), middle-aged (just under 40), aged (more than 55) and long-lived (82). To avoid experimental bias, donors of different ages were distributed randomly across sequencing lanes. Using the same blood draw, the study looked at two additional independent replicas of 1 million unique cDNA reads for two donors, one aged 18 to 30 and the other aged 80 or older. Using deep sequencing normalized with unique cDNA molecular identifiers, the study measured how TCR beta repertoire diversity changes with age. Results and caveats for the whole study, not just this receptor: The CMV infection status of donors was not known, potentially confounding age-related changes in expanded clonotypes. Compared with the aged group, more naive CD4+ T cells, fewer expanded clones and increased TCR diversity were shown by the long-lived group, suggesting age selection. There was a strong correlation between observed TCR beta diversity and the percentage of naive T cells measured by flow cytometry. Estimates of total diversity based on one million sequenced T cells were considered lower bounds and underestimates. Observed TCR beta diversity per million T cells fell roughly linearly with age, and a significant reduction was already apparent by age roughly 40. Since profiling was done on bulk unsorted PBMCs, naive and antigen-experienced compartments could not be conclusively compared.

Donors were a few dozen systemically healthy Caucasian individuals from Russia aged roughly 6 to 95 years. About 10 milliliters of peripheral blood were drawn from each donor into EDTA-treated Vacutainer tubes. Ficoll-Paque density-gradient centrifugation was used to isolate PBMCs, with at least 6.5 million obtained per sample. Total RNA, at least 6 micrograms per sample, was extracted from PBMCs with Trizol reagent. For every donor, an aliquot of PBMCs went through flow cytometry to measure the percentages of naive CD45RAhigh/CD27high T cells. This clonotype was picked up many times. Its antigen is unknown. No clone much larger than this one lies a single base away; base qualities are absent. The library was built by means of 5' RACE. TCRdb lists the instrument as Illumina HiSeq 2500. A second about 7 to 12 cycle PCR used a sample-barcoded 5' primer and a J-beta primer mix. A unique molecular identifier was introduced onto each TCR beta cDNA molecule by a template-switch 5' adaptor carrying 12 random nucleotides. At least 2.5 million CDR3-containing paired-end reads were obtained from each sample. The Mint cDNA synthesis kit, primed by a TRBC-specific oligonucleotide, was used to synthesize first-strand cDNA from all RNA. After uracil-DNA glycosylase treatment, a first 18-cycle PCR used universal primers M1SS and BC2_uni_R on all cDNA. Per the source publication's procedure: Normalization of each sample was performed by random selection of 1 million high-quality reads, each carrying a distinct molecular identifier. Instead of being binned into consensus sequences, reads that shared molecular identifiers were thrown out. MiTCR, run with a Q25 quality threshold and the strictest error-elimination algorithm, handled CDR3 identification, clonotype clustering and error correction. A nonparametric unseen species model with Euler transformation was used to estimate lower-bound total TCR beta diversity. Using fastp trimming at Q25 and MiXCR clonotype assembly, TCRdb reanalyzed the public sequencing data and kept in-frame beta chains. CDR3 protein sequences are deduplicated, and each keeps its most common genes and DNA. TCRdb, rather than the study authors, made the V and J calls. Present in this sample are hundreds of thousands of distinct CDR3 sequences, 25% to 30% of which were seen just once. The top ten hold around 16% of the sample.

Sequenced: blood. The source of this sequence is a woman older than 75 in good health.

The CDR3 protein: CSAGTTTQIVYNEQFF. The DNA sequence follows: TGCAGTGCTGGGACAACCACTCAAATAGTCTACAATGAGCAGTTCTTC. In this chain, TRBV20-1 is recombined with TRBJ2-1, and perhaps TRBD1 as D gene, on 6 matching bases. CDR1 and CDR2, looked up from the germline V gene (reference sequence), are DFQATT and SNEGSKA. V is pared back by 5 bases and J by 3 bases, with 20 bases lying between the germline termini. The CDR3, cysteine through phenylalanine, is 16 amino acids long. Only CDR3 DNA is held: 48 bases, read in frame from base 1.